This entry is about one T cell receptor beta chain. Antigen unknown. Random hexamers were used to reverse transcribe about 0.45 to 1 ug of RNA. Amplification of TCR beta CDR3 was carried out by immunoSEQ multiplex PCR, which covered 54 Vbeta and 13 Jbeta segments. TCRdb analysed the immunoSEQ multiplex PCR reads with MiXCR anew, one entry per CDR3 protein. The sample carries around 81,000 distinct CDR3 sequences, about 93% recorded once. The sample belongs to a study of CD8 T cells in Susac syndrome. General study points: CD8+ clonal expansion in Susac was maximal in TEMRA cells and in active patients.

V lost 9 bases and J 5 bases, leaving 20 bases between the germline ends. Germline V gene data show CDR1 as MNHEY and CDR2 as SVGAGI. The CDR3 loop spans 15 amino acids. TCR beta was sequenced from blood CD8+ and CD4+ T cells. The receptor comes from a human donor with Susac syndrome. The source material was CD8+ T cells from PBMCs. V gene TRBV6-5 combines with J gene TRBJ1-5, with a weak D call TRBD1 (6 bases). The CDR3 here is CARGGDTEVDQPQHF. The DNA of the CDR3 is TGTGCCAGGGGGGGGGACACGGAGGTGGATCAGCCCCAGCATTTT.